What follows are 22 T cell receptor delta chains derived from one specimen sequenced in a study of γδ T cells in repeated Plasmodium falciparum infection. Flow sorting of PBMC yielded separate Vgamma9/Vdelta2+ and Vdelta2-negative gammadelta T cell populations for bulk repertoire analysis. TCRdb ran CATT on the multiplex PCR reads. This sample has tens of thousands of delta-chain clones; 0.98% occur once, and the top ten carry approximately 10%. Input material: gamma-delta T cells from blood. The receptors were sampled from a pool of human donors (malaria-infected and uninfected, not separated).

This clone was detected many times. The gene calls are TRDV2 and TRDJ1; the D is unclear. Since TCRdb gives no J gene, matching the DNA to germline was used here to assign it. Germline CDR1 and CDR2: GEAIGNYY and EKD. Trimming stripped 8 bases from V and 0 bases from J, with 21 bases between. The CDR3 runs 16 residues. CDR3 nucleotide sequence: TGTGCCTACGGGCGGGTCCAAACCTATTACACCGATAAACTCATCTTT. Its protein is CAYGRVQTYYTDKLIF.

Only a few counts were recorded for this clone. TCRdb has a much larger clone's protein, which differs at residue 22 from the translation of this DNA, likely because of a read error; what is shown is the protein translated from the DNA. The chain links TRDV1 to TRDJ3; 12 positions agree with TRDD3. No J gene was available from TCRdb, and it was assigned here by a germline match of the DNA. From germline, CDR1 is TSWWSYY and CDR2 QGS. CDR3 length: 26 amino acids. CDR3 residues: CALGEWHTPYWGIPGLGIWDTGQMFF. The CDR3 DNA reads TGTGCTCTTGGGGAATGGCATACCCCATACTGGGGGATACCCGGTTTGGGGATCTGGGACACCGGACAGATGTTTTTC.

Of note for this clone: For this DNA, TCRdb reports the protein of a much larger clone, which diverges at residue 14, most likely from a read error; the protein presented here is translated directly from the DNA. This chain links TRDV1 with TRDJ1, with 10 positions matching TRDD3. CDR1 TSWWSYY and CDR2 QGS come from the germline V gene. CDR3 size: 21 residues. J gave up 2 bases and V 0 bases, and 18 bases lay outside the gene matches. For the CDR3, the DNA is TGTGCTCTTGGGGAACTAGTATTCGCCTCCTGGGGGATAAGGTGGACCGATAAACTCATCTTT. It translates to CALGELVFASWGIRWTDKLIF.

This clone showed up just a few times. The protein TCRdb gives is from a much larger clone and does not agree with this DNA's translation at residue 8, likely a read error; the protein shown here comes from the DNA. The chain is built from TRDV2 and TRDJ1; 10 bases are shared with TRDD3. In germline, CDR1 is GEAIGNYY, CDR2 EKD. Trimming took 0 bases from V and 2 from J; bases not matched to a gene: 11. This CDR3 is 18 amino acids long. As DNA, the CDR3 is TGTGCCTGTGACACCGTAGGGGAGGGGGATACGTCGACCGATAAACTCATCTTT. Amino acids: CACDTVGEGDTSTDKLIF.

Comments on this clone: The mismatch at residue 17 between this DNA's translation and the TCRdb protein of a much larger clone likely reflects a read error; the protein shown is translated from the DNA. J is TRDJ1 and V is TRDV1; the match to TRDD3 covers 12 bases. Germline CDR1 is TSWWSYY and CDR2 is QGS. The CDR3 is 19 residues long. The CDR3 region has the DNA TGTGCTCTTCGGCCCGATTGCCCTTTCTGGGGGATACGCACCGATAAACCCATCTTT. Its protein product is CALRPDCPFWGIRTDKPIF.

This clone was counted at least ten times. The CDR3 sequence is CALGVPGDTADKLIF. CDR3 bases: TGTGCTCTTGGGGTCCCGGGGGATACAGCCGATAAACTCATCTTT. This sequence joins TRDV1 and TRDJ1; 9 bases agree with TRDD3. The germline V gene encodes CDR1 TSWWSYY and CDR2 QGS. The CDR3 is 15 residues long. The V segment lost 4 bases and the J segment 3 bases; nucleotides outside the gene matches: 6.

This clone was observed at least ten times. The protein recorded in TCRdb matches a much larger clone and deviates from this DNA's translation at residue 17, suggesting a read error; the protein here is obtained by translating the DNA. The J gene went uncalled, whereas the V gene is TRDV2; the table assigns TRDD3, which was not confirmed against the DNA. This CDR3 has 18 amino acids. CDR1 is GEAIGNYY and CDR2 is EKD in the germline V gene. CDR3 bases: TGTGCCTGTGACACCGTGGGGAGTAAAGTAAAGGGCACCGATAAACTCACCTTT. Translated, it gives CACDTVGSKVKGTDKLTF.

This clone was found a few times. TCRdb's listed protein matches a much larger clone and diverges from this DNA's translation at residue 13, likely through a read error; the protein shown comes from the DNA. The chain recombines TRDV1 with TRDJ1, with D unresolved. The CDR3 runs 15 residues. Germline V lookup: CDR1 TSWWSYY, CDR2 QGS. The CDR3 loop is CALGAPTPYTDKPIF. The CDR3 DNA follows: TGTGCTCTTGGGGCCCCGACCCCGTACACCGATAAACCCATCTTT.

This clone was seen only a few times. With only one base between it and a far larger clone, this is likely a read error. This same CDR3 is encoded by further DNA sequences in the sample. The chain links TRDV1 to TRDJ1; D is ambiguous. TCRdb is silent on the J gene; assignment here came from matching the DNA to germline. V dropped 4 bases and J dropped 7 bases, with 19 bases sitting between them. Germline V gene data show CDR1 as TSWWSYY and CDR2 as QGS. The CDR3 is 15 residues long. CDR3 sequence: CALGAPFRATFKLIF. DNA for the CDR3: TGTGCTCTTGGGGCCCCTTTTCGGGCGACGTTTAAACTCATCTTT.

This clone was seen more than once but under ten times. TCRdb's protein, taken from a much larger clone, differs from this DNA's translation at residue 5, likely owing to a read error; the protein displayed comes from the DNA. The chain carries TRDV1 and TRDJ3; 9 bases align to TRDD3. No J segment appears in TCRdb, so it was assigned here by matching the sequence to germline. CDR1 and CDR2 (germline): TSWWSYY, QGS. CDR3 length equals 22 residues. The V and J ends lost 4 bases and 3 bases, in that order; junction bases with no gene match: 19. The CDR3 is CALGVLESILGDPCWDTRQMFF. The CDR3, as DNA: TGTGCTCTTGGGGTACTAGAATCTATACTGGGGGACCCTTGCTGGGACACCCGACAGATGTTTTTC.

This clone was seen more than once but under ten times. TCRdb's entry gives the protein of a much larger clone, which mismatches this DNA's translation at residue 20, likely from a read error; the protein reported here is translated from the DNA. CDR3 sequence: CACDRIPKLGIDGSWDTRQTFF. The CDR3 bases are TGTGCCTGTGATCGGATTCCTAAACTGGGGATAGACGGGTCCTGGGACACCCGACAGACGTTTTTC. No J gene was called, and the V gene is TRDV2; the D segment call TRDD3 is taken from the table without a DNA check. The CDR3 runs 22 residues. Germline CDR1 and CDR2: GEAIGNYY and EKD.

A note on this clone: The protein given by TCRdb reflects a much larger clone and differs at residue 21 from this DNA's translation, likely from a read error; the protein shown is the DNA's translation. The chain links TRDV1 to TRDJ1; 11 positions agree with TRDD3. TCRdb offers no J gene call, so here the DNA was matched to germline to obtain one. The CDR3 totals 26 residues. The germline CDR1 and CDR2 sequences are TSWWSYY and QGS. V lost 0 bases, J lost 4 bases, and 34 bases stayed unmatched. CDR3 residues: CALGELEAYKARRGWGILADIDKLIF. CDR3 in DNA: TGTGCTCTTGGGGAACTAGAGGCCTACAAGGCCCGCCGTGGCTGGGGGATACTGGCGGACATCGATAAACTCATCTTT.

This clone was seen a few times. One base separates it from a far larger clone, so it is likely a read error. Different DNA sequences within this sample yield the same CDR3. CDR3: CALGEFIQSEPGGYFKVEPFPNVADKLIF. The CDR3 DNA is TGTGCTCTCGGGGAATTCATACAGTCCGAGCCTGGGGGATACTTCAAGGTTGAACCATTCCCTAATGTGGCCGATAAACTCATCTTT. J is TRDJ1 and V is TRDV1; the match to TRDD3 covers 11 bases. Here the J gene came from matching the DNA to germline, since TCRdb omits it. Germline V gene lookup returns CDR1 TSWWSYY and CDR2 QGS. The CDR3 contains 29 residues.

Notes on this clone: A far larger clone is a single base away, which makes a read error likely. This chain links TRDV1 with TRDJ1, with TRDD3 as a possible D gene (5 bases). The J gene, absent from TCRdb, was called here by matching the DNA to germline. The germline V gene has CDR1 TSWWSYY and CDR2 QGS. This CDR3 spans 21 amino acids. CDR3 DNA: TGCGCTCTTGGGGAAGATAATTCGCCTATGTGGGATTCTGAGTACACCGATAAACTCATCTTT. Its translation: CALGEDNSPMWDSEYTDKLIF.

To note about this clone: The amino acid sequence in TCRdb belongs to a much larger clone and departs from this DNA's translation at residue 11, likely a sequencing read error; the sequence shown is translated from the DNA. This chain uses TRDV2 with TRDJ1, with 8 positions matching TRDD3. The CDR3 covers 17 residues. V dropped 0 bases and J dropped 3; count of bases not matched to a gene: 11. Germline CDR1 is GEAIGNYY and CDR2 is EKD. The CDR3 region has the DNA TGTGCCTGTGACACCTTATCTAACTGGGGGGTACCCGATAAACTCATCTTT. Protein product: CACDTLSNWGVPDKLIF.

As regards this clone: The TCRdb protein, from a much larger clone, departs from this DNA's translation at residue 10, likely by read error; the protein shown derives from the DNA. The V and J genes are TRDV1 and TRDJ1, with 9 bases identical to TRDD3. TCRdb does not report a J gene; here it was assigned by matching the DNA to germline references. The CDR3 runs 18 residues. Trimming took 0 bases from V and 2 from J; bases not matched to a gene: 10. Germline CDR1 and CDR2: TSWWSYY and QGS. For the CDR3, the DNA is TGTGCTCTTGGGGAACTAAGTCCTACGGGGGATACAACCGATAAACTCATCTTT. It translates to CALGELSPTGDTTDKLIF.

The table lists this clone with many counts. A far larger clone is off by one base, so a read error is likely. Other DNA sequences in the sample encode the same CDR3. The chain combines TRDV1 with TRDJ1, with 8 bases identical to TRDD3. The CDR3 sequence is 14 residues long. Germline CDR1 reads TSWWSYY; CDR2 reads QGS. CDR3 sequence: CALGGLWGTDKLIF. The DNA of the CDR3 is TGTGCTCTTGGGGGACTCTGGGGGACTGATAAGCTCATCTTT.

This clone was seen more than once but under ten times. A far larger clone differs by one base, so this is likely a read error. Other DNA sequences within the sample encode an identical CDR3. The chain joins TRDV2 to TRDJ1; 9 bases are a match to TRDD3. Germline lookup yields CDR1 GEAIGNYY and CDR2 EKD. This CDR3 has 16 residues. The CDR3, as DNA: TGTGCCTGTGACACCGCCTGGGGGATCAGCACCGACAAACTCATCTTT. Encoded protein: CACDTAWGISTDKLIF.

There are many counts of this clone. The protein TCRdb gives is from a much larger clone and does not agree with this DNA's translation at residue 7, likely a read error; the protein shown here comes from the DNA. The CDR3 region is CALGELASYKLIF. CDR3 sequence (DNA): TGTGCTCTTGGGGAACTAGCTTCCTACAAACTCATCTTT. The chain is built from TRDV1 and TRDJ1, with 8 bases matching TRDD2. Germline assignment: CDR1 TSWWSYY and CDR2 QGS. The CDR3 spans 13 residues. V gave up 0 bases and J gave up 8 bases; unmatched junction bases: 2.

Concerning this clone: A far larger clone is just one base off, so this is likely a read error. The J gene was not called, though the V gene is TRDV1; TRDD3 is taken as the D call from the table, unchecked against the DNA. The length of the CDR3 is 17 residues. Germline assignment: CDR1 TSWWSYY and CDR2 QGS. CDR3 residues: CALGERLGDMSTDKLIF. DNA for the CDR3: TGTGCTCTTGGGGAACGGCTGGGGGATATGAGCACCGATAAACTCATCTTC.

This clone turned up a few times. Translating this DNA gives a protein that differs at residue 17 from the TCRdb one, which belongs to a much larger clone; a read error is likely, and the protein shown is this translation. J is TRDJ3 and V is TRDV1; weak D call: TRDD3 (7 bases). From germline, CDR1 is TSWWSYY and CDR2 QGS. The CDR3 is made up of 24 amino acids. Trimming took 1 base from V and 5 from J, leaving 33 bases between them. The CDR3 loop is CALGEPLPARVLGMGPRDTRQMFF. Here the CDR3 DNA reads TGTGCTCTTGGGGAACCTCTTCCTGCGCGAGTACTGGGGATGGGCCCCCGGGACACCCGACAGATGTTTTTC.

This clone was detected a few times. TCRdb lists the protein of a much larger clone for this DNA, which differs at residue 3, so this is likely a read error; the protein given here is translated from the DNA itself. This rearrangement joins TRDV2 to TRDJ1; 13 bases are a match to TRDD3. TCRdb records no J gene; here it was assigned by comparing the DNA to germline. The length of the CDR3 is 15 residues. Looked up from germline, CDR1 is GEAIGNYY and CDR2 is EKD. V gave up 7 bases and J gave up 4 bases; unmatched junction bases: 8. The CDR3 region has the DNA TGTGCCTGGGACCAAACTGGGGGATACGGCGATAAACTCATCTTT. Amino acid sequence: CAWDQTGGYGDKLIF.